A selection of T cell receptor beta chains follows, all from one sample in a study of T cells in Graves' hyperthyroidism and ophthalmopathy. TCRdb processed the multiplex PCR reads anew with MiXCR; each CDR3 protein has one entry. The sample holds about 99,000 distinct CDR3 sequences, 45% to 50% seen once. The sequenced sample was blood. The source is a man aged 40-55 years with Graves' hyperthyroidism. Both conserved end residues are part of each CDR3. A D gene is named only where the DNA matches it firmly. Some rows have no size entry. The others give once, few or many, or a class for an expanded clone.

abundance: many
j_gene: TRBJ2-7
v_gene: TRBV15
d_gene: .
CDR3nt: TGTGCCACCAGCAGAGAAGAGGTCAGTAGCGAGCAGTACTTC
CDR3aa: CATSREEVSSEQYF

abundance: many
j_gene: TRBJ1-6
v_gene: TRBV3-1
d_gene: TRBD1
CDR3nt: TGTGCCAGCAGCCATTCGCAGGGGGTCGGGTCACCCCTCCACTTT
CDR3aa: CASSHSQGVGSPLHF

abundance: many
j_gene: TRBJ2-2
v_gene: TRBV19
d_gene: TRBD1
CDR3nt: TGTGCCAGTAAAGTGGGCAGGGGGTGGACCGGGGAGCTGTTTTTT
CDR3aa: CASKVGRGWTGELFF

abundance: .
j_gene: TRBJ2-1
v_gene: TRBV24-1
d_gene: .
CDR3nt: TGTGCCACCAGTGACCCGCCCGCCGCCAGGAGTGTGGGGAATGAGCAGTTCTTC
CDR3aa: CATSDPPAARSVGNEQFF

abundance: once
j_gene: TRBJ2-1
v_gene: TRBV24-1
d_gene: .
CDR3nt: TGTGCCACCAGTGATAACAGGGTCTCCTACAATGAGCAGTTCTTC
CDR3aa: CATSDNRVSYNEQFF

abundance: many
j_gene: TRBJ2-7
v_gene: TRBV7-8
d_gene: .
CDR3nt: TGTGCCAGCAGCTTAGGCCCTATCTCCGAGCAGTACTTC
CDR3aa: CASSLGPISEQYF

abundance: .
j_gene: TRBJ2-5
v_gene: TRBV7-9
d_gene: .
CDR3nt: TGTGCCAGCAGCCCAGGGATCAGGGAAAACCAGTACTTC
CDR3aa: CASSPGIRENQYF

abundance: .
j_gene: TRBJ2-7
v_gene: TRBV7-2
d_gene: TRBD2
CDR3nt: TGTGCCAGCAGCCTACCGACTAGCGAGTCCTACGAGCAGTACTTC
CDR3aa: CASSLPTSESYEQYF

abundance: .
j_gene: TRBJ2-1
v_gene: TRBV29-1
d_gene: .
CDR3nt: TGCAGCGTAACAGGATACAATGAGCAGTTCTTC
CDR3aa: CSVTGYNEQFF

abundance: .
j_gene: TRBJ1-1
v_gene: TRBV20-1
d_gene: TRBD1
CDR3nt: TGCAGTGCTAGGGGGACAGGGACCACTGAAGCTTTCTTT
CDR3aa: CSARGTGTTEAFF

abundance: many
j_gene: TRBJ2-6
v_gene: TRBV6-2/TRBV6-3
d_gene: .
CDR3nt: TGTGCCAGCAGCGACAGGACCTCTGGGGCCAACGTCCTGACTTTC
CDR3aa: CASSDRTSGANVLTF

abundance: many
j_gene: TRBJ1-5
v_gene: TRBV28
d_gene: TRBD1
CDR3nt: TGTGCCAGCAGTTCTCCGGGACAGGTCAATCAGCCCCAGCATTTT
CDR3aa: CASSSPGQVNQPQHF

abundance: .
j_gene: TRBJ2-5
v_gene: TRBV7-9
d_gene: .
CDR3nt: TGTGCCAGCAGCTTATCCCAGCGGGTACAAGAGACCCAGTACTTC
CDR3aa: CASSLSQRVQETQYF

abundance: .
j_gene: TRBJ2-5
v_gene: TRBV10-2
d_gene: TRBD1
CDR3nt: TGCGCCAGCAGTGAGACAGGGGGCTGGGGTCAGCCCCAGTACTTC
CDR3aa: CASSETGGWGQPQYF

abundance: many
j_gene: TRBJ1-1
v_gene: TRBV7-9
d_gene: .
CDR3nt: TGTGCCAGCGGGCAGGGGCTGGTCACTGAAGCTTTCTTT
CDR3aa: CASGQGLVTEAFF

abundance: .
j_gene: TRBJ1-3
v_gene: TRBV6-5
d_gene: .
CDR3nt: TGTGCCAGCAGTCTACCACAAAGCTCTGGAAACACCACATATTTT
CDR3aa: CASSLPQSSGNTTYF

abundance: .
j_gene: TRBJ2-7
v_gene: TRBV25-1
d_gene: .
CDR3nt: TGTGCCAGCAGTGCTGTACTAGAAGAGCAGTACTTC
CDR3aa: CASSAVLEEQYF

abundance: .
j_gene: TRBJ1-3
v_gene: TRBV14
d_gene: TRBD1
CDR3nt: TGTGCCAGCAGCCAAGCCCTAACAGGGACAGGAGGCTACACCATATATTTT
CDR3aa: CASSQALTGTGGYTIYF

abundance: .
j_gene: TRBJ2-2
v_gene: TRBV24-1
d_gene: .
CDR3nt: TGTGCCACCAAACCAGGGGAGCTGTTTTTT
CDR3aa: CATKPGELFF

abundance: many
j_gene: TRBJ1-1
v_gene: TRBV7-9
d_gene: .
CDR3nt: TGTGCCAGCAGTTGGGGGAGGTCCATGAACACTGAAGCTTTCTTT
CDR3aa: CASSWGRSMNTEAFF

abundance: .
j_gene: TRBJ2-1
v_gene: TRBV20-1
d_gene: .
CDR3nt: TGCAGTGCTAGTCGCCAGGGAGACAATGAGCAGTTCTTC
CDR3aa: CSASRQGDNEQFF

abundance: .
j_gene: TRBJ1-4
v_gene: TRBV15
d_gene: TRBD1
CDR3nt: TGTGCCACCAGCAAAAGGACAGGGAATAGGGAAAAACTGTTTTTT
CDR3aa: CATSKRTGNREKLFF

abundance: .
j_gene: TRBJ1-1
v_gene: TRBV20-1
d_gene: .
CDR3nt: TGCAGTGCTAGCGGGGCCCCTGAAGCTTTCTTT
CDR3aa: CSASGAPEAFF

abundance: many
j_gene: TRBJ1-5
v_gene: TRBV12-3/TRBV12-4
d_gene: TRBD1
CDR3nt: TGTGCCAGCACCTCGGGACAGGGAAACCAGCCCCAGCATTTT
CDR3aa: CASTSGQGNQPQHF

abundance: many
j_gene: TRBJ2-5
v_gene: TRBV10-3
d_gene: TRBD2
CDR3nt: TGTGCCATCAGTGAAGAGGGATCAACTAGCGCCGTTCAAGAGACCCAGTACTTC
CDR3aa: CAISEEGSTSAVQETQYF

abundance: .
j_gene: TRBJ1-1
v_gene: TRBV2
d_gene: TRBD1
CDR3nt: TGTGCCAGCAGGCTGACAGGGGAGGCGGAAGCTTTCTTT
CDR3aa: CASRLTGEAEAFF

abundance: .
j_gene: TRBJ2-7
v_gene: TRBV2
d_gene: TRBD1
CDR3nt: TGTGCCACCCGGGACAGGAACTCCTACGAGCAGTACTTC
CDR3aa: CATRDRNSYEQYF

abundance: many
j_gene: TRBJ1-2
v_gene: TRBV9
d_gene: .
CDR3nt: TGTGCCAGCAGCGCCAACAGGGTTTCCATTTCGGGCTACACCTTC
CDR3aa: CASSANRVSISGYTF

abundance: many
j_gene: TRBJ2-7
v_gene: TRBV20-1
d_gene: .
CDR3nt: TGCAGTGCTAGAGATGAGAGAATCTACGAGCAGTACTTC
CDR3aa: CSARDERIYEQYF

abundance: many
j_gene: TRBJ2-7
v_gene: TRBV5-5
d_gene: .
CDR3nt: TGTGCCAGCAGCTTGGACCAGGGAGACTACTACGAGCAGTACTTC
CDR3aa: CASSLDQGDYYEQYF

abundance: many
j_gene: TRBJ1-4
v_gene: TRBV2
d_gene: TRBD1
CDR3nt: TGTGCCAGCAGCAGAGGCGGGACAGGGCATAATGAAAAACTGTTTTTT
CDR3aa: CASSRGGTGHNEKLFF

abundance: many
j_gene: TRBJ2-2
v_gene: TRBV9
d_gene: .
CDR3nt: TGTGCCAGCAGCGTAGTGGCAGCCGCGAACACCGGGGAGCTGTTTTTT
CDR3aa: CASSVVAAANTGELFF

abundance: .
j_gene: TRBJ2-6
v_gene: TRBV30
d_gene: .
CDR3nt: TGTGCCTGGGGGACTGGGGCCAACGTCCTGACTTTC
CDR3aa: CAWGTGANVLTF

abundance: many
j_gene: TRBJ1-5
v_gene: TRBV6-6
d_gene: .
CDR3nt: TGTGCCAGCAGTCCACAGGGAGGGCAGCCCCAGCATTTT
CDR3aa: CASSPQGGQPQHF

abundance: .
j_gene: TRBJ1-1
v_gene: TRBV19
d_gene: .
CDR3nt: TGTGCCAGTAGTATGGGGGCCGCCACTGAAGCTTTCTTT
CDR3aa: CASSMGAATEAFF

abundance: .
j_gene: TRBJ2-7
v_gene: TRBV9
d_gene: .
CDR3nt: TGTGCCAGCAGCGTAGGGCTAGCCTACGAGCAGTACTTC
CDR3aa: CASSVGLAYEQYF

abundance: many
j_gene: TRBJ1-2
v_gene: TRBV6-5
d_gene: .
CDR3nt: TGTGCCAGCAGTAAGGGTCAGGGCTACACCTTC
CDR3aa: CASSKGQGYTF